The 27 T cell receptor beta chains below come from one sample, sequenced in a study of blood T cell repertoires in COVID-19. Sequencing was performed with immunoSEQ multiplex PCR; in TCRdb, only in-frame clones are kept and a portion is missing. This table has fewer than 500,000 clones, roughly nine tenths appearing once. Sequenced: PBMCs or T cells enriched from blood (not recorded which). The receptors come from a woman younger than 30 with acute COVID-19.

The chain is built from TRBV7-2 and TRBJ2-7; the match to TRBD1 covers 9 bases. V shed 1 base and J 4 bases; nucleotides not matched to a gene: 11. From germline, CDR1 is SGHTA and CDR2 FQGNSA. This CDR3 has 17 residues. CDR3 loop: CASSLGSGTGLPYEQYF. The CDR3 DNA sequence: TGTGCCAGCAGCTTAGGTTCCGGGACAGGGCTTCCTTACGAGCAGTACTTC.

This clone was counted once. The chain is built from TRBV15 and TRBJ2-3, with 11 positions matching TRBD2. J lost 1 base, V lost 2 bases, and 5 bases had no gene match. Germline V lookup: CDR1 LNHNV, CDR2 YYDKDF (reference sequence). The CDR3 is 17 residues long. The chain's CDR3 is CATSRSLAGGGTDTQYF. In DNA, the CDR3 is TGTGCCACCAGCAGATCTTTAGCGGGGGGGGGCACAGATACGCAGTATTTT. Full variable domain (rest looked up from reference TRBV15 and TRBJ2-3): DAMVIQNPRYQVTQFGKPVTLSCSQTLNHNVMYWYQQKSSQAPKLLFHYYDKDFNNEADTPDNFQSRRPNTSFCFLDIRSPGLGDTAMYLCATSRSLAGGGTDTQYFGPGTRLTVL.

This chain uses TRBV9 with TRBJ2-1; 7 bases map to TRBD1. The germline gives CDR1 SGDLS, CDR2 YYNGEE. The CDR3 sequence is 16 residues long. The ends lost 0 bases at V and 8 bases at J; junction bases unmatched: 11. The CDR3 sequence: CASSVENTGVIYEQFF. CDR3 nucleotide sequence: TGTGCCAGCAGCGTAGAAAACACAGGGGTGATTTATGAGCAGTTCTTC.

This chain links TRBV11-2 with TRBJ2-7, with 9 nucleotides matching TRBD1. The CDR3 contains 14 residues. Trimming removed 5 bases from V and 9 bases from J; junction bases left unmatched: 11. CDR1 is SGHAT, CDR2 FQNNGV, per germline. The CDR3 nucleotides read TGTGCCAGCAGCCCAGGGGGACAGGGACGGAGGCAGTACTTC. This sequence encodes CASSPGGQGRRQYF.

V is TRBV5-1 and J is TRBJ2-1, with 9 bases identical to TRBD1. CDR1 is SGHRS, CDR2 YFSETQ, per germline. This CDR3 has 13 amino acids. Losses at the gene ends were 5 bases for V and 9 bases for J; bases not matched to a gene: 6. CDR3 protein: CASSNTGGIEQFF. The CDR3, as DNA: TGCGCCAGCAGTAATACAGGGGGCATTGAGCAGTTCTTC.

The CDR3 DNA reads as TGTGCCAGCAGCTTGGAGGGCAGGGGTGATGGCTACACCTTC. It encodes CASSLEGRGDGYTF. The V gene is TRBV5-4, the J gene TRBJ1-2, with D maybe TRBD1 (6 bases). There are 14 residues in the CDR3. V gave up 0 bases and J gave up 6 bases, with 12 bases separating them. Germline CDR1 is SGHNT and CDR2 is YYREEE (reference sequence). Full variable domain (rest looked up from reference TRBV5-4 and TRBJ1-2): ETGVTQSPTHLIKTRGQQVTLRCSSQSGHNTVSWYQQALGQGPQFIFQYYREEENGRGNFPPRFSGLQFPNYSSELNVNALELDDSALYLCASSLEGRGDGYTFGSGTRLTVV.

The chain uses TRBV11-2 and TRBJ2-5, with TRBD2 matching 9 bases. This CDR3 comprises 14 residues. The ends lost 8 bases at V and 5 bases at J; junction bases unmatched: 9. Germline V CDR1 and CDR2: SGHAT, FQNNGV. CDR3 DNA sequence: TGTGCCAGCGGCGTGCGGGAGGGCCACGAGACCCAGTACTTC. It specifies CASGVREGHETQYF.

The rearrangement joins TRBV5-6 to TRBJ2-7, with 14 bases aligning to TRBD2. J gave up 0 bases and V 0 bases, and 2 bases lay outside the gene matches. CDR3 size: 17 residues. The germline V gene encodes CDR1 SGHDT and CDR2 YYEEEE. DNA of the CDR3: TGTGCCAGCAGCTTGGGGGGACTAGCGGGAGACTCCTACGAGCAGTACTTC. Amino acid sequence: CASSLGGLAGDSYEQYF. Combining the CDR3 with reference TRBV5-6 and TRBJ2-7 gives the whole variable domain DAGVTQSPTHLIKTRGQQVTLRCSPKSGHDTVSWYQQALGQGPQFIFQYYEEEERQRGNFPDRFSGHQFPNYSSELNVNALLLGDSALYLCASSLGGLAGDSYEQYFGPGTRLTVT.

The DNA of the CDR3 is TGTGCCAGCAGGGGGTCCTATGGCTACACCTTC. It encodes CASRGSYGYTF. V usage is TRBV19 and J usage is TRBJ1-2; 7 bases map to TRBD1. CDR1 LNHDA and CDR2 SQIVND come from the germline V gene (reference sequence). J was trimmed by 4 bases and V by 9 bases; bases with no gene match: 2. This CDR3 has 11 amino acids.

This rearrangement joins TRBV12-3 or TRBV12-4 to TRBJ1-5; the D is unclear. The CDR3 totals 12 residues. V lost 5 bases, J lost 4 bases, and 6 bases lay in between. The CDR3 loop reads CASSGENQPQHF. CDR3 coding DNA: TGTGCCAGCAGTGGGGAGAATCAGCCCCAGCATTTT.

The DNA of the CDR3 is TGTGCCAGCAGCATCACTGACGGGGAGCTGTTTTTT. Protein product: CASSITDGELFF. V and J are TRBV7-9 and TRBJ2-2; no clear D gene. The CDR3 sequence is 12 residues long. Germline values: CDR1 SEHNR, CDR2 FQNEAQ (reference sequence). Between the trimmed V and J ends, which lost 5 bases and 7 bases, there was a span of 8 bases.

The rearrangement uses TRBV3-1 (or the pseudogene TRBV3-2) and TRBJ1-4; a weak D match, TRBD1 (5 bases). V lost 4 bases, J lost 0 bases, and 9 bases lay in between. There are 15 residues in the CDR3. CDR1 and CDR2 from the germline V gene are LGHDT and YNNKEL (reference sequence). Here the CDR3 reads CASSRTGTTNEKLFF. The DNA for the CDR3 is TGTGCCAGCAGCCGAACAGGTACAACTAATGAAAAACTGTTTTTT.

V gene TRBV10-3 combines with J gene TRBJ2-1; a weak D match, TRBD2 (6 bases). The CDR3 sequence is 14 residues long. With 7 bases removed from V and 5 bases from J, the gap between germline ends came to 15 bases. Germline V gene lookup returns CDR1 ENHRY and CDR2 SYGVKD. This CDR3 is CAINRAGEHNEQFF. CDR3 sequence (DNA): TGTGCCATCAACAGAGCGGGCGAACACAATGAGCAGTTCTTC.

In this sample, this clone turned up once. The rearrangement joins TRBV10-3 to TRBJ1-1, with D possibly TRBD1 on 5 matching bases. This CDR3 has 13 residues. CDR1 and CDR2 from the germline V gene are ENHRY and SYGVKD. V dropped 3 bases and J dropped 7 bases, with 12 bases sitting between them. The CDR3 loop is CAISDRERSEAFF. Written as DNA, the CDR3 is TGTGCCATCAGTGACAGGGAACGGAGTGAAGCTTTCTTT.

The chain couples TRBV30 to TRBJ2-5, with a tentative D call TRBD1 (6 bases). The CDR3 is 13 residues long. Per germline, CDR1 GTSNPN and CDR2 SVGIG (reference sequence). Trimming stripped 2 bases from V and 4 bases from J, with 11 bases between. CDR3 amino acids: CAWSLQGRETQYF. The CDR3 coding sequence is TGTGCCTGGAGTCTACAGGGTCGAGAGACCCAGTACTTC.

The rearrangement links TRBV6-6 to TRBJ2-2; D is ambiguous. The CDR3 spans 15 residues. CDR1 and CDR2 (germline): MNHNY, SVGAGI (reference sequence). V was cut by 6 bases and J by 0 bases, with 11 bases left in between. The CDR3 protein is CASRKTPSNTGELFF. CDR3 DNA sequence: TGTGCCAGCAGAAAAACACCTTCGAACACCGGGGAGCTGTTTTTT.

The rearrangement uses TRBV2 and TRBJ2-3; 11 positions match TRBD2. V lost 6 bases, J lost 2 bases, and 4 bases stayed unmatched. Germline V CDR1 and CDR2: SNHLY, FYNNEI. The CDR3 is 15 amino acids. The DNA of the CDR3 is TGTGCCAGCAGGAGTAGCGGGGGGGTCACAGATACGCAGTATTTT. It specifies CASRSSGGVTDTQYF. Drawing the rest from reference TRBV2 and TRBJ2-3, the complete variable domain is EPEVTQTPSHQVTQMGQEVILRCVPISNHLYFYWYRQILGQKVEFLVSFYNNEISEKSEIFDDQFSVERPDGSNFTLKIRSTKLEDSAMYFCASRSSGGVTDTQYFGPGTRLTVL.

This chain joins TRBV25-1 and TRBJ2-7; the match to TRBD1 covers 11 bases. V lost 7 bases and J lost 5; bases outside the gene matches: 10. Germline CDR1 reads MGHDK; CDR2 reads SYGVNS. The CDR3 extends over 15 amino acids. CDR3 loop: CASTDRTGGIDEQYF. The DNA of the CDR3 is TGTGCCAGCACCGACCGGACAGGGGGCATAGACGAGCAGTACTTC.

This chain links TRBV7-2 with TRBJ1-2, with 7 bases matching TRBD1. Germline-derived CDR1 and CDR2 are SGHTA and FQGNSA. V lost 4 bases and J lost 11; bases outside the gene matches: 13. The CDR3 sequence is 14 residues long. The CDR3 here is CASSSQEGAVSYTF. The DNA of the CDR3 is TGTGCCAGCAGCTCCCAGGAGGGGGCGGTGAGTTACACCTTC.

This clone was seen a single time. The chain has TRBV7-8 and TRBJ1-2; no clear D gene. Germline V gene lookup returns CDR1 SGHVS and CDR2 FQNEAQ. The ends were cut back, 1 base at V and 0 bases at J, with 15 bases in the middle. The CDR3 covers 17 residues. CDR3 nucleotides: TGTGCCAGCAGCTTAGACGGAGGCAGCGCAGCTAACTATGGCTACACCTTC. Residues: CASSLDGGSAANYGYTF.

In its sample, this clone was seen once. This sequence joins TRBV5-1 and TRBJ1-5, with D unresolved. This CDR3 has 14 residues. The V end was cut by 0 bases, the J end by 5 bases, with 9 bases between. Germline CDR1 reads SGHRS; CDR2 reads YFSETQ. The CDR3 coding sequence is TGCGCCAGCAGCTTGGACGGGATAGATCAGCCCCAGCATTTT. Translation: CASSLDGIDQPQHF.

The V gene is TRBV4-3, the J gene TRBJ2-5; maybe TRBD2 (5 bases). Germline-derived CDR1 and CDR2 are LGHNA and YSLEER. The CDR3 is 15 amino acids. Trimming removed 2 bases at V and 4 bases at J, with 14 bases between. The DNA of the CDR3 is TGCGCCAGCAGCCAATCACGGCGAAGCGGAGAGACCCAGTACTTC. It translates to CASSQSRRSGETQYF.

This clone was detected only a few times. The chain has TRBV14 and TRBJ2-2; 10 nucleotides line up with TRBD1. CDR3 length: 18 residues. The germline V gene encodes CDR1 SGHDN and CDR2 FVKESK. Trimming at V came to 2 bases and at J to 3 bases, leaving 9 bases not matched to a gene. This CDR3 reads CASSQLTGTGAYTGELFF. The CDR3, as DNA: TGTGCCAGCAGCCAATTGACCGGGACAGGGGCCTACACCGGGGAGCTGTTTTTT.

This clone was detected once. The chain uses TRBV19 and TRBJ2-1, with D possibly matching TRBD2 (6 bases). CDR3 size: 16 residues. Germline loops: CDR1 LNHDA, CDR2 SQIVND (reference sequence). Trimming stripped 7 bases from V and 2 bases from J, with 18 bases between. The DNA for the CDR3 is TGTGCCAGTAAGGGCGGGGCGGCCATTACCTACAATGAGCAGTTCTTC. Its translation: CASKGGAAITYNEQFF.

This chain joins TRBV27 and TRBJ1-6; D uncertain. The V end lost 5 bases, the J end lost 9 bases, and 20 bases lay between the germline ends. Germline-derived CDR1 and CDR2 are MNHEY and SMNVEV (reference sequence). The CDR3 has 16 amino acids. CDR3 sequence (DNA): TGTGCCAGCAGTCCTCGAAGGTCCCGCGAGGGTTCACCCCTCCACTTT. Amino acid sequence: CASSPRRSREGSPLHF.

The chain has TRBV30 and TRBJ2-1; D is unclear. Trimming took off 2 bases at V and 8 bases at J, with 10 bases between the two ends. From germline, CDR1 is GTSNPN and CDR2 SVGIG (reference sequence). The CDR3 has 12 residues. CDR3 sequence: CAWSMGTHEQFF. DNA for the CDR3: TGTGCCTGGAGTATGGGCACCCATGAGCAGTTCTTC. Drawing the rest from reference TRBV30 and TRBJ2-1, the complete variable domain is SQTIHQWPATLVQPVGSPLSLECTVEGTSNPNLYWYRQAAGRGLQLLFYSVGIGQISSEVPQNLSASRPQDRQFILSSKKLLLSDSGFYLCAWSMGTHEQFFGPGTRLTVL.

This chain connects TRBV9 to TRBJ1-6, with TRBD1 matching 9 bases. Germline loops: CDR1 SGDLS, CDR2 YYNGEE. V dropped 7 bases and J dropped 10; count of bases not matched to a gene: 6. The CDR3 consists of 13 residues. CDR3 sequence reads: CASRRDRDSPLHF. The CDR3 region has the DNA TGTGCCAGCCGCAGGGACAGGGACTCACCCCTCCACTTT.